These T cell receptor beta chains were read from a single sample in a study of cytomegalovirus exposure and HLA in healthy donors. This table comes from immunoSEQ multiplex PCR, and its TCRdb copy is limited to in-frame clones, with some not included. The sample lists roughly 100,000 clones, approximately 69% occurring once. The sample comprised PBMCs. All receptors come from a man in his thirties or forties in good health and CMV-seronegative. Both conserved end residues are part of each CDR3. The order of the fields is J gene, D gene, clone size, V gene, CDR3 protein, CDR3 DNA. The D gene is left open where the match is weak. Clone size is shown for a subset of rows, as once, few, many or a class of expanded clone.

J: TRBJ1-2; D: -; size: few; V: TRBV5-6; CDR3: CASSVREPYGYTF; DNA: TGTGCCAGCAGCGTAAGGGAGCCCTATGGCTACACCTTC
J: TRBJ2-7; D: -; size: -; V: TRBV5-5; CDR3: CASSRQASYEQYF; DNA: TGTGCCAGCAGCCGACAGGCGTCCTACGAGCAGTACTTC
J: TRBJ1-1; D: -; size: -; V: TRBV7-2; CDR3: CASSYRSQGPGTEAFF; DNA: TGTGCCAGCAGCTACCGCTCACAGGGACCTGGGACTGAAGCTTTCTTT
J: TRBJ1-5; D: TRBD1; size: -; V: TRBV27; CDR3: CASSPGTGGTQPQHF; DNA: TGTGCCAGCAGCCCTGGGACAGGGGGTACTCAGCCCCAGCATTTT
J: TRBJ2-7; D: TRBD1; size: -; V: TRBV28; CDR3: CASTRQGGSYEQYF; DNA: TGTGCCAGCACTCGACAGGGTGGCTCCTACGAGCAGTACTTC
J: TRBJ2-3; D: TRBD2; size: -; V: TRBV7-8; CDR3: CASSQWASGRAVLDTQYF; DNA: TGTGCCAGCAGCCAGTGGGCTAGCGGGAGGGCCGTGTTAGATACGCAGTATTTT
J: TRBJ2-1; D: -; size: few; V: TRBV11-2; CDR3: CASSSLGGASYNEQFF; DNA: TGTGCCAGCAGCTCTCTAGGGGGGGCCTCCTACAATGAGCAGTTCTTC
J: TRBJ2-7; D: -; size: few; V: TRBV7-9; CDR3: CASSLRKQYF; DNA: TGTGCCAGCAGCCTAAGAAAACAGTACTTC
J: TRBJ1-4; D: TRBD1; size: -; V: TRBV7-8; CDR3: CASSLAGQGAPNEKLFF; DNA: TGTGCCAGCAGCTTAGCGGGACAGGGGGCACCCAATGAAAAACTGTTTTTT
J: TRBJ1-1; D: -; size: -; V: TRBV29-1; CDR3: CSVERRGRAGNTEAFF; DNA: TGCAGCGTTGAAAGGCGGGGGAGGGCCGGAAACACTGAAGCTTTCTTT
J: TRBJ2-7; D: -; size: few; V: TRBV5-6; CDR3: CASSLLPYEQYF; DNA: TGTGCCAGCAGCTTGCTCCCCTACGAGCAGTACTTC
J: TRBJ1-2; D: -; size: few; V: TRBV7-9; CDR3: CASSLAGAVYTF; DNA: TGTGCCAGCAGCTTAGCAGGGGCTGTCTACACCTTC
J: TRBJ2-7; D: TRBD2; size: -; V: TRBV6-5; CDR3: CASSSGLATEQYF; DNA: TGTGCCAGCAGTTCGGGACTAGCGACCGAGCAGTACTTC
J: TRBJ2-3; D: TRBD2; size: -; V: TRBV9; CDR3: CASSVGSGSTDTQYF; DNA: TGTGCCAGCAGCGTAGGTAGCGGGAGCACAGATACGCAGTATTTT
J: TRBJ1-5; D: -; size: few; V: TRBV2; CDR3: CASSERGGRNNQPQHF; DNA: TGTGCCAGCAGTGAAAGGGGAGGACGGAACAATCAGCCCCAGCATTTT
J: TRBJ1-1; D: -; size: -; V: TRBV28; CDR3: CASSFTGRGNTEAFF; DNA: TGTGCCAGCAGTTTTACAGGGAGGGGGAACACTGAAGCTTTCTTT
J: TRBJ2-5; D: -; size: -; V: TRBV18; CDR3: CASSRDFGETQYF; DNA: TGTGCCAGCTCAAGGGACTTTGGGGAGACCCAGTACTTC
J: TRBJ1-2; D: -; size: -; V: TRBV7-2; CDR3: CASSPKAAYNRGYTF; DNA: TGTGCCAGCAGCCCTAAGGCGGCCTATAACCGAGGCTACACCTTC
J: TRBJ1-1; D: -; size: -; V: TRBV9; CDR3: CASSVDPGIMNTEAFF; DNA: TGTGCCAGCAGCGTAGATCCAGGCATCATGAACACTGAAGCTTTCTTT
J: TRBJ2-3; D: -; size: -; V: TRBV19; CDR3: CASSILREADTQYF; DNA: TGTGCCAGTAGTATCCTCAGGGAGGCAGATACGCAGTATTTT
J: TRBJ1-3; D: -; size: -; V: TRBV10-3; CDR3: CAISAPLSGNTIYF; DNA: TGTGCCATCAGCGCACCCTTGAGTGGAAACACCATATATTTT
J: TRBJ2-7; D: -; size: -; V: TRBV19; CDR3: CASSSDIHSYEQYF; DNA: TGTGCCAGTAGTAGCGACATACACTCCTACGAGCAGTACTTC
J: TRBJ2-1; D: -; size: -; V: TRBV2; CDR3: CASRSTGSEQFF; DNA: TGTGCCAGCAGAAGCACAGGGAGTGAGCAGTTCTTC
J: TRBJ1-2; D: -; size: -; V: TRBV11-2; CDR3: CASSKQGLDNYGYTF; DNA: TGTGCCAGCAGTAAACAGGGCCTAGATAACTATGGCTACACCTTC
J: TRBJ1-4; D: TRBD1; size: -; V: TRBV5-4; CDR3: CASSWGQLNEKLFF; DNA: TGTGCCAGCAGCTGGGGACAGCTGAATGAAAAACTGTTTTTT
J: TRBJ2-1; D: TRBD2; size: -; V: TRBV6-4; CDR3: CASSAASGSTEQFF; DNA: TGTGCCAGCAGCGCGGCTAGCGGGAGTACCGAGCAGTTCTTC
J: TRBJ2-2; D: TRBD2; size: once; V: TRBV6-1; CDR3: CASSFSGRQGGELFF; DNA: TGTGCCAGCAGTTTTAGCGGGAGGCAGGGCGGGGAGCTGTTTTTT
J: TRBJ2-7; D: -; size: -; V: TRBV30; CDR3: CAWSKMAGRYEQYF; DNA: TGTGCCTGGAGTAAGATGGCAGGGCGCTACGAGCAGTACTTC
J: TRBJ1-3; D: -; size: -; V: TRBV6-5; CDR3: CASSYRLGAGNTIYF; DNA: TGTGCCAGCAGTTACCGGTTAGGGGCTGGAAACACCATATATTTT
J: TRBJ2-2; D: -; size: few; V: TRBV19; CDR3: CASNPSGATGELFF; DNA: TGTGCCAGTAATCCTTCAGGCGCCACCGGGGAGCTGTTTTTT
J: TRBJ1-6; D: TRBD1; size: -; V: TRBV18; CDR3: CASSFRQGNNSPLHF; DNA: TGTGCCAGCTCATTCCGACAGGGAAATAATTCACCCCTCCACTTT
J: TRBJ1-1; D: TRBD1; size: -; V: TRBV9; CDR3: CASSVDPGQGHTEAFF; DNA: TGTGCCAGCAGCGTGGACCCGGGACAGGGCCACACTGAAGCTTTCTTT
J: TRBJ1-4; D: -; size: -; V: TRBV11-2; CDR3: CASSVQGISEKLFF; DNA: TGTGCCAGCTCAGTACAGGGTATCAGTGAAAAACTGTTTTTT